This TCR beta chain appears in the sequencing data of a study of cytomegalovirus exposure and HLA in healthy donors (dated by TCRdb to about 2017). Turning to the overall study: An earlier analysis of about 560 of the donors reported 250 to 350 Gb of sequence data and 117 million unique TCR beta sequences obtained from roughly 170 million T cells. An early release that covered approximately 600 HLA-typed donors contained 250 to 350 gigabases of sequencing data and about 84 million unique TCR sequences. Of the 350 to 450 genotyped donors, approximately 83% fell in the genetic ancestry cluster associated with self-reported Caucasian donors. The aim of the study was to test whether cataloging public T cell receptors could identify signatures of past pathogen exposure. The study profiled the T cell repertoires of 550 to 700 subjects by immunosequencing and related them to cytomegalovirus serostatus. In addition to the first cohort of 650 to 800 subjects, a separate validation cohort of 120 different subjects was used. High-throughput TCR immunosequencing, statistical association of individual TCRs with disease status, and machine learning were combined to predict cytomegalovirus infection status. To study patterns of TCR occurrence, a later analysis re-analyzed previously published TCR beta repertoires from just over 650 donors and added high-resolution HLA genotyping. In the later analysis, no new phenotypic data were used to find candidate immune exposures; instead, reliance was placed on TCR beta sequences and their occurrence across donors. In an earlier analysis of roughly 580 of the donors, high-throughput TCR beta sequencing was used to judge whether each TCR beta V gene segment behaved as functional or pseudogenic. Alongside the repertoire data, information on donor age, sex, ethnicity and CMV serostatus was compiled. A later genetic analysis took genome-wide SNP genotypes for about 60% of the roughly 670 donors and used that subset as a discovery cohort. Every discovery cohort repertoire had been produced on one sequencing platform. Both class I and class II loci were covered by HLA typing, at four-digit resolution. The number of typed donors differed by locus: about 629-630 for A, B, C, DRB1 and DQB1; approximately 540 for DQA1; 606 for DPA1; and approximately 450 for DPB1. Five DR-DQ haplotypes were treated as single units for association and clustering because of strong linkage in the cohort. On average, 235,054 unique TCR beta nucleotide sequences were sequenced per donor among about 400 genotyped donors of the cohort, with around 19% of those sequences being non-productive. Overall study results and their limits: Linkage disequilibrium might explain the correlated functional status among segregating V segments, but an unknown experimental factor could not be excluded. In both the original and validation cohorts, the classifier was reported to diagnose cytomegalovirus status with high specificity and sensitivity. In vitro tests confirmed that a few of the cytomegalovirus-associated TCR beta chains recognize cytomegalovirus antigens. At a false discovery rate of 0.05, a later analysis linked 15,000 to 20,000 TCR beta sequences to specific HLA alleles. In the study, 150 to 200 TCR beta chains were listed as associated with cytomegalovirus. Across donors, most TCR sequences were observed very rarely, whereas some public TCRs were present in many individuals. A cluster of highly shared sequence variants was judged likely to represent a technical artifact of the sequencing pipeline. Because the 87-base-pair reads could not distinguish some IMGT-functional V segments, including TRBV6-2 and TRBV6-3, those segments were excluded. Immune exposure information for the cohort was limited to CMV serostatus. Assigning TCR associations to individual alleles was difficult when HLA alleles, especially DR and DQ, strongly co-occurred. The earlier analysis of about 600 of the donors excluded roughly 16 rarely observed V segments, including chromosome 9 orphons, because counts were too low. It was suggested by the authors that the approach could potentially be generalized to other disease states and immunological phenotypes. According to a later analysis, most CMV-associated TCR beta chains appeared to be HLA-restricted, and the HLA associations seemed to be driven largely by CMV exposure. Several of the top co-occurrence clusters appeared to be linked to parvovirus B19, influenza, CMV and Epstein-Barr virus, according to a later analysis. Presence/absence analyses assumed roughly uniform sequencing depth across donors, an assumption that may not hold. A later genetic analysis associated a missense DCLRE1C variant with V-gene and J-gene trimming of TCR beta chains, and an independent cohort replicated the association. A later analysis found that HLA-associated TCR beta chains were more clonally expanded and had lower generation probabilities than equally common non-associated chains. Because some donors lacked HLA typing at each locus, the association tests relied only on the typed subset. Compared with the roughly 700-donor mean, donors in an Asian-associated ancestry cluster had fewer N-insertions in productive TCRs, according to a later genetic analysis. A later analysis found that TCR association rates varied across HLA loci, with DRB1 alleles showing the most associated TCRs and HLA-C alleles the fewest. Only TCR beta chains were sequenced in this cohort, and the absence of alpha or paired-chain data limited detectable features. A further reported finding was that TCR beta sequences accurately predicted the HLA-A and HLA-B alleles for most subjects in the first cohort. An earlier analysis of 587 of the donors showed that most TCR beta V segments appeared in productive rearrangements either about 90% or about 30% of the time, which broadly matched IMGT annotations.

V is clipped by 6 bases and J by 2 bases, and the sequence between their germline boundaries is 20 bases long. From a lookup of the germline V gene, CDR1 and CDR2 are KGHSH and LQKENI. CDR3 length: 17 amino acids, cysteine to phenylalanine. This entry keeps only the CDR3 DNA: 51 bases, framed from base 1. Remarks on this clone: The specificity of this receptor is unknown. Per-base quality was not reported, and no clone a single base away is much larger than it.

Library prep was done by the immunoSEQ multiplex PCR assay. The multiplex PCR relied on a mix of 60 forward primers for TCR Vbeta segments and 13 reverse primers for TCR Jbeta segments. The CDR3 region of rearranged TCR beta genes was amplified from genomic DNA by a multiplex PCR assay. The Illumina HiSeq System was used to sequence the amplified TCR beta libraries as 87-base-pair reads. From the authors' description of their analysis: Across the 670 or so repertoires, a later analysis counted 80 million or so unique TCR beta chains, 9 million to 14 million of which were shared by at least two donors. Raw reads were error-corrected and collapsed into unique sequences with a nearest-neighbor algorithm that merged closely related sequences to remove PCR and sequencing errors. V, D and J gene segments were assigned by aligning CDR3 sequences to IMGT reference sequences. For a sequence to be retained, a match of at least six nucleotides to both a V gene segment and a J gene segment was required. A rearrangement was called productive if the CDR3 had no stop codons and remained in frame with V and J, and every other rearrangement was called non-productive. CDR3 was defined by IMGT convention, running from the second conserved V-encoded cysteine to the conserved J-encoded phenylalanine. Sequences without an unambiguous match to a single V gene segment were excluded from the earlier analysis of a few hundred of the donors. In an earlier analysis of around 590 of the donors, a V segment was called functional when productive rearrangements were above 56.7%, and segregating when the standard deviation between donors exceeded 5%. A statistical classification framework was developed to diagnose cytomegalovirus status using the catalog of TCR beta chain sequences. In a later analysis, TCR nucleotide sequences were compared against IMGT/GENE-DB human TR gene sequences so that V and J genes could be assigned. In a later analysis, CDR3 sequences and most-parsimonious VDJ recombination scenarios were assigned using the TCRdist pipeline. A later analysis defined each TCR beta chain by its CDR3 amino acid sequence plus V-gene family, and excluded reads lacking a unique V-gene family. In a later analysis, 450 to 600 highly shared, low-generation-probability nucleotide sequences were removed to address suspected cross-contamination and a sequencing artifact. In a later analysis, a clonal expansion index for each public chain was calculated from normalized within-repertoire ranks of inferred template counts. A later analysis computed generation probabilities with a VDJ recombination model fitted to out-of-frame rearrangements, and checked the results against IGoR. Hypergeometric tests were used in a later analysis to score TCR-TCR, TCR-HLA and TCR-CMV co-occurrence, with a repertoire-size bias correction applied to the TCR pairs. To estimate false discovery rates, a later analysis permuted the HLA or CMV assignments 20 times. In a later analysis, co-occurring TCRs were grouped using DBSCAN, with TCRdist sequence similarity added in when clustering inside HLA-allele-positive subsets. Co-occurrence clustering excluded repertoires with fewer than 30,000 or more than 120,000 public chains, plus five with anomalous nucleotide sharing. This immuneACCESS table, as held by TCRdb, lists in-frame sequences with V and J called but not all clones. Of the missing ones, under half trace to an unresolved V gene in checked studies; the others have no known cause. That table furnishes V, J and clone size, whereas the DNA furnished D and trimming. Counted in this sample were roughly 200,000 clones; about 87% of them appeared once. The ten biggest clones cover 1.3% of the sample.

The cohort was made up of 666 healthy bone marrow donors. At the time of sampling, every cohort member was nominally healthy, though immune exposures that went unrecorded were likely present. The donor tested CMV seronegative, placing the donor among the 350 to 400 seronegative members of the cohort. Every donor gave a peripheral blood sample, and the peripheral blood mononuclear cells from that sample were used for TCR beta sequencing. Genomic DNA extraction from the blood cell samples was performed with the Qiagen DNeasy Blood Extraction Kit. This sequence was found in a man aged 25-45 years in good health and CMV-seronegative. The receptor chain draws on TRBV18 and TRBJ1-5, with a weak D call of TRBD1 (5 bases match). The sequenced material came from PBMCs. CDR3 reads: CASSLIGLDKGNQPQHF. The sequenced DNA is TGTGCCAGCTCCCTCATAGGGCTGGACAAGGGCAATCAGCCCCAGCATTTT.